A single sample gave rise to the 4 T cell receptor beta chains below, sequenced in a study of blood T cell repertoires in COVID-19. TCRdb's copy holds only in-frame clones and misses some; the assay was immunoSEQ multiplex PCR. Found here are over 75,000 clones, approximately 80% of them singletons; the top ten hold about 16%. The sequenced sample was peripheral blood. These receptor sequences come from a human donor in a cohort sampled during active COVID-19.

The chain is built from TRBV7-3 and TRBJ2-5, with 14 bases that match TRBD2. This CDR3 contains 18 residues. The V and J ends lost 5 bases and 4 bases, in that order; junction bases with no gene match: 12. CDR1 and CDR2 (germline): SGHTA, FQGTGA. CDR3 region: CASSLGTSGGMRLETQYF. In DNA form, the CDR3 reads TGTGCCAGCAGCCTTGGGACTAGCGGGGGCATGAGGCTAGAGACCCAGTACTTC.

The rearrangement joins TRBV5-4 to TRBJ1-1; D is perhaps TRBD1 (5 bases). The V gene's germline CDR1 is SGHNT and CDR2 YYREEE (reference sequence). The length of the CDR3 is 13 residues. Trimming took off 4 bases at V and 1 base at J, with 8 bases between the two ends. CDR3 coding DNA: TGTGCCAGCAGCCGTGACAGGAACACTGAAGCTTTCTTT. Translation gives CASSRDRNTEAFF.

This clone was seen more than once but under ten times. This chain links TRBV19 with TRBJ1-3, with TRBD1 matching 8 bases. The CDR3 is made up of 14 amino acids. Germline V gene data show CDR1 as LNHDA and CDR2 as SQIVND (reference sequence). Losses at the gene ends were 7 bases for V and 5 bases for J; bases not matched to a gene: 7. The DNA of the CDR3 is TGTGCCAGTAATGGACAGGGTCGGAGAAACACCATATATTTT. Residues: CASNGQGRRNTIYF.

The CDR3 region has the DNA TGTGCCAGCAGTGAAGCCAGGGGGAGGAACACTGAAGCTTTCTTT. Its translation: CASSEARGRNTEAFF. This chain uses TRBV6-1 with TRBJ1-1; TRBD1 matches 7 bases. This CDR3 has 15 amino acids. With 0 bases clipped from V and 1 base from J, the junction kept 2 bases outside the gene matches. In germline, CDR1 is MNHNS, CDR2 SASEGT.